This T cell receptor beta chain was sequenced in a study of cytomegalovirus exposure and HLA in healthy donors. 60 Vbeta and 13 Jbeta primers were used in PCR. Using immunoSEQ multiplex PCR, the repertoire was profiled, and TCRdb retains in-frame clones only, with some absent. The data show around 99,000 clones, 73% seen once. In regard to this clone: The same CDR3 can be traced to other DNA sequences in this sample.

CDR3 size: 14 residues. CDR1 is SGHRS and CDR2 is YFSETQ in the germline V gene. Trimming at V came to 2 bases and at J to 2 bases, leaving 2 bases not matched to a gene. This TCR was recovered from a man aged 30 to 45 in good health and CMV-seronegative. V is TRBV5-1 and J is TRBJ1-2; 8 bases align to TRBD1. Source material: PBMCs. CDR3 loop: CASSLGQGNYGYTF. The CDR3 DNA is TGCGCCAGCAGCTTAGGACAGGGAAACTATGGCTACACCTTC.